The 30 T cell receptor beta chains listed next were all sequenced from one sample in a study of kidney transplant recipient with SARS-CoV-2 infection. One entry per CDR3 protein results from TCRdb running MiXCR on the reads. The sample lists fewer than 250,000 distinct CDR3 sequences, around 26% occurring once. The sequencing used a blood sample, collected at baseline and between days 110 and 120 from a kidney transplant recipient. The receptors here all came from a young adult male patient who had COVID-19 and was a kidney transplant recipient. Some of the T cells may derive from the graft donor.

This clonotype was seen ten or more times. This chain joins TRBV7-9 and TRBJ2-7; no reliable D call. The length of the CDR3 is 13 residues. Germline CDR1 is SEHNR and CDR2 is FQNEAQ (reference sequence). The V end was cut by 2 bases, the J end by 3 bases, with 8 bases between. The CDR3 loop reads CASSLNSVYEQYF. For the CDR3, the DNA is TGTGCCAGCAGCTTAAATTCCGTCTACGAGCAGTACTTC.

Worth noting for this clonotype: This may come from a read error, since a much larger clone is one base off. V is TRBV6-9 and J is TRBJ1-2; no definite D call. With 5 bases removed from V and 4 bases from J, the gap between germline ends came to 23 bases. This CDR3 is built from 17 residues. Germline V gene lookup returns CDR1 MNHGY and CDR2 SVAAGI. The CDR3 loop is CASSHSKPYGKTYGYTF. For the CDR3, the DNA is TGTGCCAGCAGTCACTCGAAGCCTTACGGAAAGACCTATGGCTACACCTTC.

A remark on this clonotype: This could be a read error, since a much larger clone is one nucleotide away. The rearrangement links TRBV9 to TRBJ2-7; possibly TRBD2 for D (7 bases). CDR1 SGDLS and CDR2 YYNGEE come from the germline V gene. Between the trimmed V and J ends, which lost 0 bases and 5 bases, there was a span of 15 bases. This CDR3 is 15 amino acids long. CDR3 sequence: CASSVDQGRGHEQYF. The CDR3 DNA sequence: TGTGCCAGCAGCGTAGATCAGGGGAGGGGACACGAGCAGTACTTC.

This clonotype was seen once. A single base separates this from a much larger clone, so it may be a read error. This sequence joins TRBV3-2 and TRBJ2-4; whether TRBD2, the table's D call, matches the DNA was not checked. The end of the DNA aligns better with TRBJ2-3, so the J call may be wrong. TRBV3-2 is assigned pseudogene status. This CDR3 comprises 14 residues. In nucleotides, the CDR3 is TGTGCCGGCAGCCAAGATGCGAGCGGCCTTACGCAGTATTTT. This translates into CAGSQDASGLTQYF.

This clonotype was counted many times. The CDR3 bases are TGTGCCAGCAGTTTCGGACAGGGTCCTTCCACTTTCTATGGCTACACCTTC. Its translation is CASSFGQGPSTFYGYTF. The chain has TRBV6-5 and TRBJ1-2; 8 positions agree with TRBD1. Germline V gene data show CDR1 as MNHEY and CDR2 as SVGAGI. The CDR3 runs to 17 residues. V lost 4 bases to trimming and J lost 4 bases; unmatched junction nucleotides: 14.

This clonotype was seen many times. This chain uses TRBV10-3 with TRBJ2-7; D gene unclear. Germline values: CDR1 ENHRY, CDR2 SYGVKD. This CDR3 has 12 residues. The V end was cut by 3 bases, the J end by 3 bases, with 6 bases between. This CDR3 is CAISDYSYEQYF. The CDR3 coding sequence is TGTGCCATCAGTGACTACAGCTACGAGCAGTACTTC.

This clonotype was counted at least ten times. CDR3: CASSSSGVPYEQYF. The CDR3 nucleotides read TGTGCCAGCAGTTCCTCAGGGGTTCCCTACGAGCAGTACTTC. The chain has TRBV12-3 or TRBV12-4 and TRBJ2-7; tentative D call: TRBD1 (6 bases). This CDR3 contains 14 residues. V dropped 4 bases and J dropped 2 bases, with 12 bases sitting between them.

In this sample, this clonotype turned up a few times. This chain uses TRBV4-3 with TRBJ2-1; D ambiguous. Trimming shortened V by 0 bases and J by 8 bases, and 17 bases separated the two germline ends. The CDR3 is made up of 16 amino acids. Germline CDR1 reads LGHNA; CDR2 reads YSLEER. DNA for the CDR3: TGCGCCAGCAGCCAAGATAAAACCCCCTCTCTCTATGAGCAGTTCTTC. Translation: CASSQDKTPSLYEQFF.

This clonotype was counted at least ten times. The genes are TRBV7-3 and TRBJ2-1; TRBD2 agrees at 7 bases. J lost 4 bases, V lost 6 bases, and 9 bases had no gene match. CDR1 and CDR2 (germline): SGHTA, FQGTGA. The length of the CDR3 is 15 residues. This CDR3 is CASRVGGSPYNEQFF. Here the CDR3 DNA reads TGTGCCAGCAGGGTGGGGGGGAGTCCTTACAATGAGCAGTTCTTC. Supplemented by reference TRBV7-3 and TRBJ2-1, the full variable domain reads GAGVSQTPSNKVTEKGKYVELRCDPISGHTALYWYRQSLGQGPEFLIYFQGTGAADDSGLPNDRFFAVRPEGSVSTLKIQRTERGDSAVYLCASRVGGSPYNEQFFGPGTRLTVL.

This clonotype was observed a handful of times. The gene calls are TRBV6-2 or TRBV6-3 and TRBJ2-1; 9 bases line up with TRBD2. The CDR3 loop spans 13 amino acids. Germline values: CDR1 MNHEY, CDR2 SVGEGT. The V gene end was trimmed by 8 bases and the J gene end by 5 bases; junction bases not matched to a gene: 4. The CDR3 DNA reads TGTGCCAGCGGCAGGACTAGCGACAATGAGCAGTTCTTC. Protein: CASGRTSDNEQFF.

This clonotype was observed many times. The V call is TRBV2, the J call TRBJ2-2, with D possibly being TRBD2 (7 bases). The V gene lost 11 bases and the J gene lost 1 base, with 17 bases spanning the gap. Germline V gene sequence: CDR1 SNHLY, CDR2 FYNNEI. The CDR3 has 15 residues. CDR3 in DNA: TGTGCCTCCCGGGGGGCGAGTTTGAACACCGGGGAGCTGTTTTTT. Translation gives CASRGASLNTGELFF.

Note on this clonotype: A much larger clone lies one base from this, so it may be a read error. The chain is built from TRBV18 and TRBJ1-1; D not certain. CDR3 length: 13 amino acids. Germline CDR1 and CDR2: KGHSH and LQKENI. CDR3 DNA sequence: TGTGCCAGCTCCCCTGACACGAACACTGAAGCTTCCTTT. Encoded protein: CASSPDTNTEASF.

On this clonotype itself: A read error may explain this, as a much larger clone is one base away. The CDR3 carries no conserved terminal phenylalanine or tryptophan, so it likely arises from a read error. The CDR3 DNA is TGCAGCGTTGAGTCCAAGACAGATGATAATTCACCCCTCCACCTT. Its translation: CSVESKTDDNSPLHL. The chain has TRBV29-1 and TRBJ1-6, with D tentatively TRBD1 (5 bases). Germline V lookup: CDR1 SQVTM, CDR2 ANQGSEA. Deletions cut 3 bases from V and 5 bases from J, with 14 bases between. The CDR3 spans 15 residues.

As regards this clonotype: This may come from a read error, since a much larger clone is one base off. The missing conserved phenylalanine or tryptophan at the end of this CDR3 makes a read error likely. The chain employs TRBV24-1 and TRBJ1-2; D perhaps matches TRBD1 (6 bases). Between the trimmed V and J ends, which lost 1 base and 8 bases, there was a span of 10 bases. The CDR3 is made up of 13 amino acids. Germline CDR1 and CDR2: KGHDR and SFDVKD. CDR3 sequence: CATSDFAQGGYTL. The CDR3 DNA reads as TGTGCCACCAGTGATTTTGCTCAGGGGGGCTACACCCTC.

This clonotype was picked up many times. The chain recombines TRBV3-1 with TRBJ1-2, with D unresolved. This CDR3 contains 17 residues. Germline values: CDR1 LGHDT, CDR2 YNNKEL (reference sequence). The V gene lost 5 bases and the J gene lost 4 bases, with 23 bases spanning the gap. Here the CDR3 reads CASSTCITLRKTYGYTF. The DNA of the CDR3 is TGTGCCAGCAGCACCTGTATCACCCTTCGAAAGACCTATGGCTACACCTTC.

The sample holds a few counts of this clonotype. The V and J genes are TRBV5-1 and TRBJ2-3; possibly TRBD1 for D (7 bases). This CDR3 is 14 amino acids long. Germline CDR1 SGHRS, CDR2 YFSETQ. Trimming stripped 3 bases from V and 6 bases from J, with 14 bases between. The CDR3 sequence: CASSSRTGGDTQYF. The CDR3 region has the DNA TGCGCCAGCAGCTCTAGGACAGGAGGGGATACGCAGTATTTT.

A note on this clonotype: The conserved phenylalanine or tryptophan is not found at the CDR3 terminus, so this likely reflects a read error. The rearrangement uses TRBV19 and TRBJ2-1, with 8 bases that match TRBD2. Germline V gives CDR1 LNHDA, CDR2 SQIVND (reference sequence). V lost 7 bases and J lost 4; bases outside the gene matches: 6. This CDR3 has 14 residues. CDR3 amino acids: CASNVAGGYNEQFC. In nucleotides, the CDR3 is TGTGCCAGTAATGTGGCGGGGGGTTACAATGAGCAGTTCTGC.

This clonotype was counted at least ten times. The chain uses TRBV6-5 and TRBJ2-3, with TRBD2 matching over 12 bases. Germline V gene sequence: CDR1 MNHEY, CDR2 SVGAGI. The CDR3 totals 17 residues. Trimming cost V 2 bases and J 2 bases; bases outside gene matches: 5. In DNA form, the CDR3 reads TGTGCCAGCAGTTACCGAGGACTAGCGGGGTACACAGATACGCAGTATTTT. Translating gives CASSYRGLAGYTDTQYF.

This clonotype was detected ten times or more. The chain uses TRBV7-8 and TRBJ2-7; 11 bases are a match to TRBD1. V lost 10 bases and J lost 1; bases outside the gene matches: 6. Germline V CDR1 and CDR2: SGHVS, FQNEAQ. The CDR3 totals 14 residues. The CDR3 nucleotides are TGTGCCACCAACGGACAGGGGGCATCCTACGAGCAGTACTTC. Translating it yields CATNGQGASYEQYF.

CDR3 DNA sequence: TGTGCCAGCAGCAGTACGAACAAAGGTTGGAAGACCTATGGCTACACCTTC. Its protein product is CASSSTNKGWKTYGYTF. The chain has TRBV4-2 and TRBJ1-2; D unresolved. Between the trimmed V and J ends, which lost 5 bases and 4 bases, there was a span of 23 bases. The V gene's germline CDR1 is LGHNA and CDR2 YNFKEQ. The CDR3 sequence is 17 residues long.

This clonotype was detected many times. The CDR3 here is CSARDLGSTYEQYF. In DNA form, the CDR3 reads TGCAGTGCTAGAGATCTAGGGAGCACCTACGAGCAGTACTTC. This chain connects TRBV20-1 to TRBJ2-5; D possibly corresponds to TRBD2 (5 bases). The DNA end lines up better with TRBJ2-7; the J call may be wrong. The CDR3 loop spans 14 amino acids. Germline V lookup: CDR1 DFQATT, CDR2 SNEGSKA (reference sequence).

With regard to this clonotype: A much bigger clone sits one base away, suggesting this may be a read error. V is TRBV25-1 and J is TRBJ1-2; perhaps TRBD1 as D (5 bases). This CDR3 has 17 amino acids. Germline V gene data show CDR1 as MGHDK and CDR2 as SYGVNS. CDR3 sequence: CARSGTKELGKTYGYTF. The CDR3 nucleotides are TGTGCCCGCAGTGGGACTAAAGAACTGGGAAAGACCTATGGCTACACCTTC.

This clonotype was seen repeatedly, ten times or more. The chain uses TRBV18 and TRBJ2-7; D not resolved. Trimming left V 1 base short and J 0 bases short, with 4 bases between. Looked up from germline, CDR1 is KGHSH and CDR2 is LQKENI. The CDR3 is made up of 13 amino acids. In DNA form, the CDR3 reads TGTGCCAGCTCACCACTAGACTCCTACGAGCAGTACTTC. It translates to CASSPLDSYEQYF.

This clonotype was counted ten times or more. The V gene is TRBV16, the J gene TRBJ1-2; D gene uncertain. CDR3 length: 17 residues. Trimming took off 5 bases at V and 4 bases at J, with 23 bases between the two ends. CDR1 is KGHSY and CDR2 is FQNENV in the germline V gene. Here the CDR3 reads CASSSSKVVRKTYGYTF. In nucleotides, the CDR3 is TGTGCCAGCAGCTCAAGTAAGGTCGTTAGAAAGACCTATGGCTACACCTTC.

This clonotype was detected ten times or more. This chain links TRBV20-1 with TRBJ1-6; D is unclear. CDR3 length: 18 residues. Germline-derived CDR1 and CDR2 are DFQATT and SNEGSKA (reference sequence). V gave up 0 bases and J gave up 0 bases, with 15 bases separating them. DNA of the CDR3: TGCAGTGCTAGAGATCTCGCAGGCCTGAGCTCCTATAATTCACCCCTCCACTTT. Encoded protein: CSARDLAGLSSYNSPLHF.

About this clonotype: A much larger clone is a single base away; this may be a read error. The rearrangement joins TRBV5-6 to TRBJ1-6, with no clear D. Germline loops: CDR1 SGHDT, CDR2 YYEEEE. V lost 3 bases and J lost 7, with 11 bases in between. The CDR3 totals 14 residues. This chain's CDR3 is CASSSQQGNSPLHF. CDR3 DNA sequence: TGTGCCAGCAGCTCCCAACAAGGGAATTCACCCCTCCACTTT.

This chain joins TRBV10-2 and TRBJ1-2; D is undetermined. Germline CDR1 is WSHSY and CDR2 is SAAADI. This CDR3 is 17 amino acids long. Deletions cut 5 bases from V and 4 bases from J, with 23 bases between. The CDR3, as DNA: TGCGCCAGCAGTATATTGCGCACTTCTAGAAAGACCTATGGCTACACCTTC. Its protein is CASSILRTSRKTYGYTF.

The J gene is TRBJ2-5, the V gene TRBV9, with 7 bases that match TRBD1. The CDR3 has 16 residues. Germline V gene sequence: CDR1 SGDLS, CDR2 YYNGEE. V lost 3 bases, J lost 3 bases, and 11 bases stayed unmatched. The CDR3 region has the DNA TGTGCCAGCAGCGCTCCCGGTCGGGACAGTGAAGAGACCCAGTACTTC. It specifies CASSAPGRDSEETQYF.

As regards this clonotype: This could be a read error, since a much larger clone is one nucleotide away. The rearrangement links TRBV6-5 to TRBJ2-1, with 14 bases aligning to TRBD2. The CDR3 sequence is 18 residues long. CDR1 is MNHEY and CDR2 is SVGAGI in the germline V gene. The CDR3 nucleotides are TGTGCCTGCAGCGCCTGGGGGACTAGCGGGAGAGCGATTAATGAGCAGTTCTTC. It specifies CACSAWGTSGRAINEQFF.

Note on this clonotype: A much larger clonotype is one base distant, so this may be a read error. The CDR3 DNA is TGTGCCGGCGGGCGGATGGGAAACACCATATATTTT. It encodes CAGGRMGNTIYF. This chain uses TRBV6-5 with TRBJ1-3; no firm D call. The germline V gene encodes CDR1 MNHEY and CDR2 SVGAGI. Between the trimmed V and J ends, which lost 11 bases and 4 bases, there was a span of 12 bases. The CDR3 is made up of 12 amino acids.